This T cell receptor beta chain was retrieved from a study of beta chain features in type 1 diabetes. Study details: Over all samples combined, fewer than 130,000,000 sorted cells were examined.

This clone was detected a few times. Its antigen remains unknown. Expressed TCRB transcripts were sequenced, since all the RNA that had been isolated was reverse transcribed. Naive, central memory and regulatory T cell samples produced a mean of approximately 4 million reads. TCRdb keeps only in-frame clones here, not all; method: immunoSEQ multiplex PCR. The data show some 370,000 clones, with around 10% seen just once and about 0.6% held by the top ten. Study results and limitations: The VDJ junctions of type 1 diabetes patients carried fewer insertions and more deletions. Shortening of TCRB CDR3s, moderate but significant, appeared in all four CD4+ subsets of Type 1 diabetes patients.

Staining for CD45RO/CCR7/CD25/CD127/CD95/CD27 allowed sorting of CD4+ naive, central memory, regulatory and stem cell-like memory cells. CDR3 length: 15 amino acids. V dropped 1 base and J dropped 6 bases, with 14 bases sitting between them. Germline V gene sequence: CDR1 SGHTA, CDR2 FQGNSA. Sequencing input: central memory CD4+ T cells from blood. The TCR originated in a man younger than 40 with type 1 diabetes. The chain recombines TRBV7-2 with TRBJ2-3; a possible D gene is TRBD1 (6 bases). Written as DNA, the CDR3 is TGTGCCAGCAGCTTAGACAGGGTGGGAGTGGATACGCAGTATTTT. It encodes CASSLDRVGVDTQYF.